This entry describes one T cell receptor (beta chain). The same CDR3 is also encoded by other DNA sequences in this sample. The data derive from a study of cytomegalovirus exposure and HLA in healthy donors. Germline CDR1 and CDR2: SNHLY and FYNNEI. The V end lost 6 bases, the J end lost 7 bases, and 12 bases lay between the germline ends. The CDR3 runs 12 residues. Primers: 60 Vbeta forward and 13 Jbeta reverse. The table came from immunoSEQ multiplex PCR; TCRdb's copy has only in-frame clones and leaves some out. Altogether 150,000 to 250,000 clones are present, just over 75% being singletons, with the ten largest covering 1.5% to 2%.

Sample: PBMCs. The TCR was taken from a man aged 25 to 40 in good health and CMV-seronegative. The chain is built from TRBV2 and TRBJ2-5; a weak D match, TRBD2 (6 bases). CDR3: CASRGTRGTQYF. CDR3 nucleotides: TGTGCCAGCAGGGGGACTCGAGGGACCCAGTACTTC.